The 28 T cell receptor beta chains in this list originate from one sample, sequenced in a study of graft-versus-host responses after intestinal transplantation. Their cognate antigens are unknown. The data were produced by immunoSEQ multiplex PCR, yet TCRdb's version contains in-frame clones alone and is incomplete. The sample carries 90,000 to 150,000 clones, about 93% recorded once. The specimen comprised unstimulated CD4+ T cells sorted from spleen or lymph node cells, sampled before intestinal transplant. The receptors were sampled from a human donor who received an intestinal transplant.

This chain uses TRBV19 with TRBJ1-2; the match to TRBD1 covers 8 bases. The trim removed 8 bases at V and 8 bases at J, leaving 16 bases unmatched. The CDR3 is made up of 15 amino acids. CDR1 and CDR2 from the germline V gene are LNHDA and SQIVND (reference sequence). CDR3 region: CASESPRGRVSGYTF. The CDR3 coding sequence is TGTGCCAGTGAAAGCCCCAGGGGGCGCGTGTCCGGCTACACCTTC.

The rearrangement uses TRBV7-2 and TRBJ1-3; a possible D gene is TRBD1 (5 bases). CDR1 and CDR2 from the germline V gene are SGHTA and FQGNSA. V was shortened by 1 base and J by 0 bases, with 10 bases between the two germline ends. The CDR3 is made up of 16 amino acids. CDR3 region: CASSLVGGHSGNTIYF. The DNA for the CDR3 is TGTGCCAGCAGCTTAGTTGGCGGACACTCTGGAAACACCATATATTTT.

This rearrangement joins TRBV5-1 to TRBJ1-1; a possible D gene is TRBD1 (5 bases). The CDR3 is 15 residues long. CDR1 is SGHRS, CDR2 YFSETQ, per germline. The germline V and J ends were trimmed by 3 bases and 1 base, with 13 bases remaining between them. CDR3 bases: TGCGCCAGCAGCTCCCCCGGGACGAGGAACACTGAAGCTTTCTTT. Translation: CASSSPGTRNTEAFF. The variable domain in full, with the rest retrieved from reference TRBV5-1 and TRBJ1-1, is KAGVTQTPRYLIKTRGQQVTLSCSPISGHRSVSWYQQTPGQGLQFLFEYFSETQRNKGNFPGRFSGRQFSNSRSEMNVSTLELGDSALYLCASSSPGTRNTEAFFGQGTRLTVV.

This clone has just one count. The chain employs TRBV5-1 and TRBJ2-5; 12 nucleotides agree with TRBD1. The length of the CDR3 is 16 residues. Trimming took 4 bases from V and 7 from J; bases not matched to a gene: 11. CDR1 is SGHRS, CDR2 YFSETQ, per germline. The CDR3 here is CASSLPGQGARGTQYF. The DNA for the CDR3 is TGCGCCAGCAGCCTACCGGGACAGGGGGCGCGGGGGACCCAGTACTTC.

The chain carries TRBV28 and TRBJ2-7, with 8 bases identical to TRBD2. The CDR3 contains 19 residues. V was clipped by 3 bases and J by 4 bases; unmatched bases: 20. Germline V CDR1 and CDR2: MDHEN, SYDVKM. The CDR3 spells CASSFKASGGGSLYYEQYF. CDR3 in DNA: TGTGCCAGCAGTTTCAAAGCCTCCGGGGGGGGTTCATTATATTACGAGCAGTACTTC.

The chain carries TRBV2 and TRBJ2-2; the match to TRBD2 covers 7 bases. Germline V gives CDR1 SNHLY, CDR2 FYNNEI. CDR3 length equals 16 residues. The V segment lost 5 bases and the J segment 4 bases; nucleotides outside the gene matches: 10. As DNA, the CDR3 is TGTGCCAGCAGTTCTACTAGCGCGGTTTTCACCGGGGAGCTGTTTTTT. Residues: CASSSTSAVFTGELFF.

The V and J genes are TRBV5-4 and TRBJ2-7, with 10 positions matching TRBD2. CDR1 and CDR2 from the germline V gene are SGHNT and YYREEE (reference sequence). V shed 1 base, J shed 0 bases, and the junction held 4 bases outside the gene matches. The CDR3 is made up of 16 amino acids. The CDR3 is CASSLMLAGDSYEQYF. CDR3 bases: TGTGCCAGCAGCTTGATGCTAGCGGGGGACTCCTACGAGCAGTACTTC.

The rearrangement links TRBV7-9 to TRBJ2-7; 9 nucleotides match TRBD1. In germline, CDR1 is SEHNR, CDR2 FQNEAQ (reference sequence). Trimming cost V 5 bases and J 3 bases; bases outside gene matches: 11. The CDR3 has 16 amino acids. CDR3 nucleotide sequence: TGTGCCAGCAGCCTTTACAGGGGGCGAAACTTCTACGAGCAGTACTTC. This encodes CASSLYRGRNFYEQYF.

CDR3 protein: CASSLGTGSYNEQFF. CDR3 in DNA: TGTGCCAGCAGCTTAGGGACAGGCTCCTACAATGAGCAGTTCTTC. This sequence joins TRBV11-2 and TRBJ2-1; 7 bases are shared with TRBD1. The CDR3 spans 15 residues. V shed 1 base, J shed 0 bases, and the junction held 0 bases outside the gene matches. Germline CDR1 is SGHAT and CDR2 is FQNNGV.

This chain links TRBV5-1 with TRBJ1-2; the D gene is possibly TRBD1 (6 bases). The CDR3 has 14 amino acids. Germline CDR1 and CDR2: SGHRS and YFSETQ. V gave up 2 bases and J gave up 7 bases, with 15 bases separating them. CDR3 loop: CASSFDGGRSGYTF. The CDR3 DNA follows: TGCGCCAGCAGCTTTGACGGGGGGCGGAGTGGCTACACCTTC.

The chain employs TRBV9 and TRBJ1-2; no firm D call. CDR1 is SGDLS and CDR2 is YYNGEE in the germline V gene. This CDR3 comprises 13 residues. V was shortened by 0 bases and J by 4 bases, with 7 bases between the two germline ends. CDR3 sequence (DNA): TGTGCCAGCAGCGTAGAACAGACCTATGGCTACACCTTC. Its translation is CASSVEQTYGYTF.

The rearrangement links TRBV7-2 to TRBJ2-5, with 10 bases aligning to TRBD2. The CDR3 runs 15 residues. Germline CDR1 and CDR2: SGHTA and FQGNSA. V gave up 8 bases and J gave up 2 bases; unmatched junction bases: 8. The CDR3 coding sequence is TGTGCCAGCCCCCGACTAGCGGGTCTTCAAGAGACCCAGTACTTC. This translates into CASPRLAGLQETQYF.

This CDR3 is CASSFLQGPYEQYF. CDR3 sequence (DNA): TGTGCCAGCAGCTTTCTGCAGGGGCCATATGAGCAGTACTTC. The rearrangement links TRBV11-1 to TRBJ2-7, with D possibly matching TRBD1 (6 bases). Germline V CDR1 and CDR2: SGHAT, FQDESV (reference sequence). V was shortened by 3 bases and J by 7 bases, with 16 bases between the two germline ends. The CDR3 runs 14 residues.

For this clone: At one boundary the junction diverges from the germline segment, which might be a read error. Other DNA sequences in the same sample also yield this CDR3. J is TRBJ2-7 and V is TRBV6-5; D is perhaps TRBD1 (6 bases). Germline CDR1 and CDR2: MNHEY and SVGAGI. This CDR3 has 16 residues. For the CDR3, the DNA is TGTGCCAGCAGTTACTCGAGGGGACACGAATCCTACGAGCAGTACTTT. This gives the protein CASSYSRGHESYEQYF.

The V call is TRBV4-2, the J call TRBJ2-7, with TRBD2 matching 9 bases. Germline assignment: CDR1 LGHNA and CDR2 YNFKEQ. The CDR3 extends over 16 amino acids. V lost 2 bases to trimming and J lost 1 base; unmatched junction nucleotides: 6. The CDR3 protein is CASSQRSGLASYEQYF. DNA of the CDR3: TGTGCCAGCAGCCAACGCTCGGGACTAGCTTCCTACGAGCAGTACTTC.

V is TRBV2 and J is TRBJ2-1; 14 bases match TRBD2. Trimming cost V 7 bases and J 0 bases; bases outside gene matches: 11. Germline CDR1 reads SNHLY; CDR2 reads FYNNEI. This CDR3 is 19 amino acids long. Here the CDR3 reads CASIPGLGLAGGSYNEQFF. The CDR3 DNA is TGTGCCAGCATCCCGGGACTCGGACTAGCGGGAGGCTCCTACAATGAGCAGTTCTTC.

The chain couples TRBV18 to TRBJ2-7; 8 nucleotides agree with TRBD1. This CDR3 is built from 14 residues. CDR1 and CDR2 from the germline V gene are KGHSH and LQKENI. The junction had 5 bases not matched to a gene; V was cut back by 3 bases and J by 4 bases. This CDR3 is CASSPQGAEYEQYF. The CDR3 DNA follows: TGTGCCAGCTCACCCCAGGGGGCGGAATACGAGCAGTACTTC. Combining the CDR3 with reference TRBV18 and TRBJ2-7 gives the whole variable domain NAGVMQNPRHLVRRRGQEARLRCSPMKGHSHVYWYRQLPEEGLKFMVYLQKENIIDESGMPKERFSAEFPKEGPSILRIQQVVRGDSAAYFCASSPQGAEYEQYFGPGTRLTVT.

The V call is TRBV27, the J call TRBJ2-5, with a tentative D call TRBD2 (6 bases). V lost 5 bases and J 5 bases, leaving 12 bases between the germline ends. Germline CDR1 MNHEY, CDR2 SMNVEV (reference sequence). The CDR3 sequence is 13 residues long. The CDR3 region is CASSGGFTETQYF. CDR3 bases: TGTGCCAGCAGTGGGGGGTTTACGGAGACCCAGTACTTC.

The chain carries TRBV5-4 and TRBJ2-1, with 9 bases lining up with TRBD2. Losses at the gene ends were 4 bases for V and 4 bases for J; bases not matched to a gene: 6. The CDR3 covers 15 residues. The V gene's germline CDR1 is SGHNT and CDR2 YYREEE (reference sequence). CDR3 protein: CASSPRLAEYNEQFF. Written as DNA, the CDR3 is TGTGCCAGCAGCCCTCGACTAGCGGAGTACAATGAGCAGTTCTTC.

The rearrangement joins TRBV27 to TRBJ1-2, with D perhaps TRBD1 (5 bases). The CDR3 has 14 amino acids. V gave up 2 bases and J gave up 4 bases, with 11 bases separating them. Germline-derived CDR1 and CDR2 are MNHEY and SMNVEV (reference sequence). The CDR3 DNA reads as TGTGCCAGCAGTTTAGACGGGACCTCCTATGGCTACACCTTC. Amino acid sequence: CASSLDGTSYGYTF.

J is TRBJ2-2 and V is TRBV7-2; D unclear. The CDR3 sequence is 15 residues long. The germline V gene has CDR1 SGHTA and CDR2 FQGNSA. Trimming cost V 3 bases and J 1 base, with 9 bases left between them. The CDR3 loop reads CASSFLPLNTGELFF. CDR3 coding DNA: TGTGCCAGCAGCTTTTTACCGCTGAACACCGGGGAGCTGTTTTTT. Together with reference TRBV7-2 and TRBJ2-2, the CDR3 gives the full variable domain: GAGVSQSPSNKVTEKGKDVELRCDPISGHTALYWYRQSLGQGLEFLIYFQGNSAPDKSGLPSDRFSAERTGGSVSTLTIQRTQQEDSAVYLCASSFLPLNTGELFFGEGSRLTVL.

The chain recombines TRBV29-1 with TRBJ2-3; a weak D match, TRBD1 (5 bases). Germline V gene lookup returns CDR1 SQVTM and CDR2 ANQGSEA. With 6 bases removed from V and 1 base from J, the gap between germline ends came to 11 bases. The CDR3 has 13 amino acids. Here the CDR3 DNA reads TGCAGCGTAACCCCGACAGGCACAGATACGCAGTATTTT. Residues: CSVTPTGTDTQYF.

The table lists this clone with a count of one. The V call is TRBV28, the J call TRBJ1-2, with a weak D call TRBD1 (5 bases). V gave up 7 bases and J gave up 0 bases, with 18 bases separating them. The CDR3 is 16 residues long. Germline-derived CDR1 and CDR2 are MDHEN and SYDVKM. The chain's CDR3 is CASTPGGTLANYGYTF. DNA for the CDR3: TGTGCCAGCACCCCGGGAGGGACCCTTGCTAACTATGGCTACACCTTC.

The V gene is TRBV18, the J gene TRBJ2-7; D possibly corresponds to TRBD1 (5 bases). Between the trimmed V and J ends, which lost 0 bases and 3 bases, there was a span of 9 bases. The CDR3 covers 14 residues. Germline loops: CDR1 KGHSH, CDR2 LQKENI. The CDR3 nucleotides read TGTGCCAGCTCACCACCGCAGGGTCGCTACGAGCAGTACTTC. This translates into CASSPPQGRYEQYF.

This CDR3 reads CASSKSGATYNEQFF. In DNA form, the CDR3 reads TGTGCCAGCAGTAAAAGCGGGGCTACCTACAATGAGCAGTTCTTC. The J gene is TRBJ2-1, the V gene TRBV6-5; 7 nucleotides align to TRBD2. CDR3 size: 15 residues. Germline V gene sequence: CDR1 MNHEY, CDR2 SVGAGI. V gave up 5 bases and J gave up 2 bases; unmatched junction bases: 6.

V gene TRBV15 combines with J gene TRBJ2-1; 15 bases line up with TRBD2. The CDR3 runs to 23 residues. V shed 2 bases, J shed 0 bases, and the junction held 17 bases outside the gene matches. Germline V gene data show CDR1 as LNHNV and CDR2 as YYDKDF (reference sequence). CDR3 protein: CATSRRRGLAGGRVRNSYNEQFF. The CDR3 nucleotides read TGTGCCACCAGCAGAAGGAGGGGACTAGCGGGAGGTCGGGTACGGAACTCCTACAATGAGCAGTTCTTC.

The CDR3 nucleotides are TGTGCCAGCAGCCTGGACGGGACAGAATATCAGCCCCAGCATTTT. The encoded protein is CASSLDGTEYQPQHF. The chain carries TRBV11-2 and TRBJ1-5, with 7 positions matching TRBD1. Germline values: CDR1 SGHAT, CDR2 FQNNGV. Germline trimming cut 5 bases from V and 5 bases from J; bases unmatched to any gene: 9. This CDR3 is 15 amino acids long.

J is TRBJ1-2 and V is TRBV4-2; D unresolved. The CDR3 has 14 amino acids. CDR1 is LGHNA and CDR2 is YNFKEQ in the germline V gene. V lost 0 bases, J lost 2 bases, and 7 bases lay in between. The CDR3, as DNA: TGTGCCAGCAGCCAAGAATTACGGAACTATGGCTACACCTTC. Protein sequence: CASSQELRNYGYTF.